Below, one T cell receptor (beta chain) is given with its context. Its antigen is still unknown. The source of the sample is a study of blood T cells in healthy people across ages. Study-level results: It was the long-lived donors that had more naive CD4+ cells and higher diversity than aged donors.

Then a second PCR, running about 6 to 11 cycles, was carried out with a sample-barcoded 5' primer and a J-beta primer mix. TCRdb passed the 5' RACE reads through MiXCR, listing each CDR3 protein once. The data show over a million distinct CDR3 sequences, approximately 42% seen once. The clonotype comes from a woman younger than 30 in good health. Sequenced: blood.

The CDR3 is CASSQDRKLGPRNTIYF. Here the CDR3 DNA reads TGTGCCAGCAGCCAAGACCGGAAACTCGGGCCGCGAAACACCATATATTTT. The V and J genes are TRBV4-2 and TRBJ1-3; D not resolved. CDR1 and CDR2 from the germline V gene are LGHNA and YNFKEQ. CDR3 length: 17 residues. V was clipped by 0 bases and J by 5 bases, with 17 bases between them.